The 26 T cell receptor beta chains in this list originate from one sample, sequenced in a study of post-analysis software for immune sequencing data (dated by TCRdb to 2015 to 2017). These receptors' antigens are unknown. On the study overall, not on this receptor specifically: Several TRBV segments, including TRBV5-6, TRBV5-1 and TRBV20-1, were significantly more frequent in patients than controls.

Receptor amplification or capture employed PCR. The sequencer listed for this sample is Illumina HiSeq 2500. To reduce PCR and sequencing biases, unique molecular identifiers were incorporated into the TCR beta cDNA libraries. TCRdb applied fastp at Q25 and MiXCR to the public reads, then kept only in-frame beta chains. Rows are combined by CDR3 protein, so each entry shows the most common genes and DNA. The sample includes 740,000 or so distinct CDR3 sequences, with roughly half observed a single time. Around 4.5% of the sample rests with the top ten. Sequenced input: blood. Receptors originate from a girl aged 5 to 17 with multiple sclerosis.

In its sample, this clonotype was seen a few times. V and J are TRBV21-1 and TRBJ2-3; the table's D call, TRBD2, has no DNA check behind it. TRBV21-1 is termed a pseudogene. CDR3 length: 14 amino acids. The CDR3 nucleotides read TGTGCCAGCAGCATAAGGAGGACTACAGATACGCAGTATTTT. Translating it yields CASSIRRTTDTQYF.

This clonotype was found a few times. DNA of the CDR3: TGCAGCGCGTCGACGAGCGGATGGACCCAGTACTTC. Translated, it gives CSASTSGWTQYF. The V and J genes are TRBV29-1 and TRBJ2-7; tentatively, D is TRBD2 (5 bases). TRBJ2-5 matches the DNA end more closely, so the J call is doubtful. Germline V gene data show CDR1 as SQVTM and CDR2 as ANQGSEA. The CDR3 totals 12 residues.

This clonotype was detected only a few times. The chain links TRBV18 to TRBJ2-7; 7 nucleotides agree with TRBD2. The trim removed 0 bases at V and 6 bases at J, leaving 11 bases unmatched. CDR3 length: 16 residues. Germline CDR1 is KGHSH and CDR2 is LQKENI. The CDR3 nucleotides are TGTGCCAGCTCACCACCGGCCAGGGAGGGAAGGTTCGAGCAGTACTTC. This encodes CASSPPAREGRFEQYF.

This chain uses TRBV2 with TRBJ2-6; the D gene could be TRBD1 or TRBD2 (5 bases each). V lost 6 bases and J 0 bases, leaving 21 bases between the germline ends. The CDR3 sequence is 19 residues long. CDR1 SNHLY and CDR2 FYNNEI come from the germline V gene. The CDR3 DNA reads TGTGCCAGCAGGGGACGACTGATACACAATCGCTCTGGGGCCAACGTCCTGACTTTC. Protein product: CASRGRLIHNRSGANVLTF.

V and J are TRBV7-8 and TRBJ2-4; D is perhaps TRBD2 (6 bases). The J call could be wrong; TRBJ2-7 is a better fit for the DNA end. The CDR3 covers 14 residues. Germline-derived CDR1 and CDR2 are SGHVS and FQNEAQ. The CDR3, as DNA: TGTGCCAGCACCGAGGAGGGAATTTCCTACGAGCAGTACTTC. Translated, it gives CASTEEGISYEQYF.

The chain combines TRBV2 with TRBJ2-5, with D perhaps TRBD2 (5 bases). Germline CDR1 SNHLY, CDR2 FYNNEI. V lost 8 bases and J lost 11, with 24 bases in between. The CDR3 is 14 residues long. The CDR3 DNA is TGTGCCAGCCGGAGCGCAGAGGACCTACGAGGGCAGTACTTC. The encoded protein is CASRSAEDLRGQYF.

This clonotype has only a few counts. V is TRBV24-1 and J is TRBJ2-7, with a weak D call TRBD1 (6 bases). Germline V CDR1 and CDR2: KGHDR, SFDVKD. The CDR3 contains 17 residues. V was cut by 4 bases and J by 0 bases, with 18 bases left in between. The CDR3 sequence: CATSESDDRKSSYEQYF. The CDR3 DNA reads TGTGCCACCAGTGAGAGCGATGACAGGAAGAGCTCCTACGAGCAGTACTTC.

The chain combines TRBV29-1 with TRBJ2-3; 7 bases are a match to TRBD1. V gave up 4 bases and J gave up 3 bases; unmatched junction bases: 4. CDR3 length: 13 residues. Per the germline V gene, CDR1 is SQVTM and CDR2 is ANQGSEA. The CDR3 loop is CSVARQGTDTQYF. The CDR3 nucleotides read TGCAGCGTTGCCAGACAGGGTACAGATACGCAGTATTTT.

The chain uses TRBV20-1 and TRBJ2-1; unclear D gene. V lost 6 bases, J lost 9 bases, and 12 bases lay in between. The CDR3 runs to 11 residues. Germline V CDR1 and CDR2: DFQATT, SNEGSKA (reference sequence). The CDR3 sequence is CSAHRQVEQFF. The CDR3 region has the DNA TGCAGTGCCCATAGGCAGGTTGAGCAGTTCTTC.

In this sample, this clonotype turned up a few times. The V and J genes are TRBV5-1 and TRBJ1-4, with D tentatively TRBD1 (5 bases). The CDR3 is 13 residues long. The germline V gene has CDR1 SGHRS and CDR2 YFSETQ. Trimming removed 0 bases from V and 8 bases from J, with 8 bases in between. Here the CDR3 reads CASSLGQSEKLFF. DNA of the CDR3: TGCGCCAGCAGCTTGGGACAGTCGGAAAAACTGTTTTTT.

The chain is built from TRBV29-1 and TRBJ1-1; 7 positions match TRBD1. This CDR3 spans 14 amino acids. CDR1 and CDR2 from the germline V gene are SQVTM and ANQGSEA. Trimming cost V 7 bases and J 0 bases; bases outside gene matches: 8. This CDR3 is CSARWDRLNTEAFF. The CDR3 nucleotides read TGCAGCGCCCGTTGGGACAGACTGAACACTGAAGCTTTCTTT.

This clonotype was detected once. The chain combines TRBV29-1 with TRBJ2-7; no clear D gene. V lost 7 bases, J lost 2 bases, and 12 bases lay in between. The CDR3 loop spans 12 amino acids. CDR1 is SQVTM and CDR2 is ANQGSEA in the germline V gene. The CDR3 DNA is TGCAGCGGTGGAGTCTTGGCCTACGAGCAGTACTTC. Its translation is CSGGVLAYEQYF.

CDR3 region: CASSEYGVTEAFF. In nucleotides, the CDR3 is TGTGCCAGCAGTGAATACGGGGTCACTGAAGCTTTCTTT. J is TRBJ1-1 and V is TRBV6-1, with D uncertain. The V and J ends lost 2 bases and 4 bases respectively, with 8 bases between them. The length of the CDR3 is 13 residues. Germline V gene lookup returns CDR1 MNHNS and CDR2 SASEGT.

This clonotype appeared a few times. The CDR3: CASSPRYTQYF. For the CDR3, the DNA is TGTGCCAGCAGCCCCCGGTATACGCAGTATTTT. The V and J genes are TRBV12-3 or TRBV12-4 and TRBJ2-3; no clear D. The CDR3 is 11 amino acids. V lost 6 bases and J lost 7, with 8 bases in between.

The J gene is TRBJ2-3, the V gene TRBV9; D may be TRBD2 (6 bases). This CDR3 region has 15 residues. The V and J ends lost 6 bases and 0 bases respectively, with 14 bases between them. CDR1 SGDLS and CDR2 YYNGEE come from the germline V gene. CDR3 bases: TGTGCCAGCACCATTAGGGCGGGGAGCACAGATACGCAGTATTTT. Residues: CASTIRAGSTDTQYF.

V and J are TRBV7-9 and TRBJ2-5, with a tentative D call TRBD1 (6 bases). The CDR3 has 15 amino acids. Trimming removed 2 bases at V and 11 bases at J, with 21 bases between. CDR1 is SEHNR, CDR2 FQNEAQ, per germline (reference sequence). The CDR3 sequence is CASSLTDFGDNEQYF. CDR3 in DNA: TGTGCCAGCAGCTTAACGGACTTTGGGGACAATGAGCAGTACTTC.

The chain employs TRBV7-6 and TRBJ2-5; 11 bases map to TRBD2. Looked up from germline, CDR1 is SGHVS and CDR2 is FNYEAQ. This CDR3 region has 16 residues. Trimming removed 4 bases from V and 5 bases from J; junction bases left unmatched: 9. The CDR3 sequence is CASSSGSLAGEETQYF. In nucleotides, the CDR3 is TGTGCCAGCAGCTCCGGATCACTAGCGGGGGAGGAGACCCAGTACTTC.

This clonotype was picked up many times. This chain connects TRBV14 to TRBJ2-5; D remains ambiguous. The CDR3 has 15 amino acids. Trimming removed 0 bases from V and 4 bases from J, with 12 bases in between. Germline CDR1 SGHDN, CDR2 FVKESK. The CDR3, as DNA: TGTGCCAGCAGCCAAGACAGGAACCGAGGAGAGACCCAGTACTTC. Translation: CASSQDRNRGETQYF.

The chain combines TRBV6-1 with TRBJ2-7; 9 nucleotides match TRBD1. The germline V gene has CDR1 MNHNS and CDR2 SASEGT. V shed 4 bases, J shed 2 bases, and the junction held 3 bases outside the gene matches. This CDR3 comprises 14 residues. CDR3 DNA sequence: TGTGCCAGCAGTGGGGGACAGGGACCCTACGAGCAGTACTTC. This translates into CASSGGQGPYEQYF.

CDR3 sequence: CASSAFGTSVNKQFF. CDR3 coding DNA: TGTGCCAGCAGCGCGTTCGGGACTAGCGTTAATAAGCAGTTCTTC. J is TRBJ2-1 and V is TRBV7-9; 10 positions match TRBD2. The CDR3 spans 15 residues. V lost 5 bases and J lost 11; bases outside the gene matches: 12. In germline, CDR1 is SEHNR, CDR2 FQNEAQ (reference sequence).

V gene TRBV11-2 combines with J gene TRBJ2-7; no clear D. V lost 1 base, J lost 3 bases, and 10 bases lay in between. Germline V gene sequence: CDR1 SGHAT, CDR2 FQNNGV. This CDR3 region has 14 residues. DNA of the CDR3: TGTGCCAGCAGCTTAGGGACGGTCTACTACGAGCAGTACTTC. This encodes CASSLGTVYYEQYF.

The V gene is TRBV25-1, the J gene TRBJ2-5; weak D call: TRBD2 (6 bases). Germline V lookup: CDR1 MGHDK, CDR2 SYGVNS. Trimming removed 4 bases from V and 3 bases from J, with 15 bases in between. This CDR3 contains 15 residues. CDR3 residues: CASSVSGPAEETQYF. As DNA, the CDR3 is TGTGCCAGCAGTGTAAGCGGGCCAGCTGAAGAGACCCAGTACTTC.

This clonotype came up a few times. This chain connects TRBV29-1 to TRBJ2-1; maybe TRBD2 (5 bases). The CDR3 has 16 amino acids. With 1 base removed from V and 3 bases from J, the gap between germline ends came to 16 bases. Germline-derived CDR1 and CDR2 are SQVTM and ANQGSEA. This chain's CDR3 is CSVEVVGGRNYNEQFF. The CDR3 region has the DNA TGCAGCGTTGAAGTTGTTGGCGGGCGAAACTACAATGAGCAGTTCTTC.

The chain is built from TRBV5-1 and TRBJ1-5; possible D gene TRBD1, 5 bases. Germline assignment: CDR1 SGHRS and CDR2 YFSETQ. V gave up 4 bases and J gave up 0 bases, with 14 bases separating them. The CDR3 contains 16 residues. This CDR3 is CASSVGTTDSNQPQHF. Here the CDR3 DNA reads TGCGCCAGCAGCGTGGGGACCACCGATAGCAATCAGCCCCAGCATTTT. The entire variable domain, with the rest obtained from reference TRBV5-1 and TRBJ1-5, is as follows: KAGVTQTPRYLIKTRGQQVTLSCSPISGHRSVSWYQQTPGQGLQFLFEYFSETQRNKGNFPGRFSGRQFSNSRSEMNVSTLELGDSALYLCASSVGTTDSNQPQHFGDGTRLSIL.

The genes are TRBV29-1 and TRBJ2-5; D is uncertain. The ends were cut back, 4 bases at V and 11 bases at J, with 14 bases in the middle. The CDR3 is 11 amino acids. The germline V gene has CDR1 SQVTM and CDR2 ANQGSEA. The CDR3 is CSVAQSYVQYF. CDR3 in DNA: TGCAGCGTTGCTCAGTCCTACGTGCAGTACTTC.

V usage is TRBV2 and J usage is TRBJ2-6; possibly TRBD1 for D (6 bases). Germline-derived CDR1 and CDR2 are SNHLY and FYNNEI. V shed 3 bases and J shed 0 bases, with 6 bases lying between them. The CDR3 is 15 amino acids. The CDR3: CASSEGHSGANVLTF. The CDR3 DNA reads TGTGCCAGCAGTGAGGGACACTCTGGGGCCAACGTCCTGACTTTC. The variable domain in full, with the rest retrieved from reference TRBV2 and TRBJ2-6, is EPEVTQTPSHQVTQMGQEVILRCVPISNHLYFYWYRQILGQKVEFLVSFYNNEISEKSEIFDDQFSVERPDGSNFTLKIRSTKLEDSAMYFCASSEGHSGANVLTFGAGSRLTVL.